A single sample is the source of the 22 T cell receptor beta chains below, sequenced in a study of cytomegalovirus exposure and HLA in healthy donors. Sequenced by immunoSEQ multiplex PCR; TCRdb stores in-frame clones only, minus some. Here the sample spans 150,000 or so clones, 70% to 90% being singletons. Sequenced material: PBMCs. The receptors were sampled from a woman in her twenties or thirties in good health and CMV-seropositive.

The genes are TRBV29-1 and TRBJ1-2, with 7 bases fitting TRBD1. V trimming: 3 bases; J trimming: 8 bases; junction bases outside the gene matches: 12. CDR1 is SQVTM and CDR2 is ANQGSEA in the germline V gene. The CDR3 covers 14 residues. In nucleotides, the CDR3 is TGCAGCGTTGACCGGACAGGTTTCCGTGGAGGCTACACCTTC. It is translated as CSVDRTGFRGGYTF.

This clone was detected once. This rearrangement joins TRBV5-1 to TRBJ2-3; the match to TRBD2 covers 9 bases. Looked up from germline, CDR1 is SGHRS and CDR2 is YFSETQ. V was pared by 3 bases and J by 2 bases, with 4 bases of the junction left unmatched. The CDR3 has 15 amino acids. In DNA, the CDR3 is TGCGCCAGCAGCTATGTAGCGGGGGACACAGATACGCAGTATTTT. It is translated as CASSYVAGDTDTQYF.

This chain joins TRBV4-2 and TRBJ1-5; D not resolved. Trimming removed 1 base at V and 3 bases at J, with 7 bases between. The CDR3 spans 14 residues. Germline CDR1 and CDR2: LGHNA and YNFKEQ. The CDR3 reads CASSQVDDNQPQHF. In DNA form, the CDR3 reads TGTGCCAGCAGCCAAGTAGATGACAATCAGCCCCAGCATTTT.

The chain carries TRBV5-6 and TRBJ1-3; D is unresolved. V lost 6 bases and J lost 1, with 11 bases in between. Germline V gene data show CDR1 as SGHDT and CDR2 as YYEEEE. This CDR3 has 14 residues. CDR3 bases: TGTGCCAGCACCTCAGGATTTTCTGGAAACACCATATATTTT. Amino acids: CASTSGFSGNTIYF. Complete variable domain (other parts from reference TRBV5-6 and TRBJ1-3): DAGVTQSPTHLIKTRGQQVTLRCSPKSGHDTVSWYQQALGQGPQFIFQYYEEEERQRGNFPDRFSGHQFPNYSSELNVNALLLGDSALYLCASTSGFSGNTIYFGEGSWLTVV.

The chain joins TRBV11-2 to TRBJ2-7; 9 bases are shared with TRBD2. With V trimmed by 3 bases and J by 3 bases, 9 bases remained unmatched. CDR3 length: 16 amino acids. Germline V lookup: CDR1 SGHAT, CDR2 FQNNGV. This CDR3 reads CASSFQRTSAGYEQYF. CDR3 nucleotides: TGTGCCAGCAGCTTCCAGCGGACTAGCGCGGGCTACGAGCAGTACTTC.

The chain couples TRBV2 to TRBJ1-2, with D possibly being TRBD1 (6 bases). There are 13 residues in the CDR3. CDR1 and CDR2 (germline): SNHLY, FYNNEI. With 5 bases removed from V and 1 base from J, the gap between germline ends came to 8 bases. The CDR3 sequence is CASSYRVNYGYTF. As DNA, the CDR3 is TGTGCCAGCAGTTACAGGGTTAACTATGGCTACACCTTC.

This chain joins TRBV5-1 and TRBJ2-3, with D maybe TRBD2 (5 bases). V was trimmed by 0 bases and J by 3 bases, leaving 14 bases between them. This CDR3 contains 16 residues. CDR1 and CDR2 from the germline V gene are SGHRS and YFSETQ. CDR3 DNA: TGCGCCAGCAGCTTGGGGGTGGGAGCCGGTACAGATACGCAGTATTTT. It translates to CASSLGVGAGTDTQYF.

This chain connects TRBV7-8 to TRBJ2-2, with TRBD2 identical over 10 bases. The germline V gene has CDR1 SGHVS and CDR2 FQNEAQ. This CDR3 region has 16 residues. J gave up 5 bases and V 5 bases, and 8 bases lay outside the gene matches. The CDR3 sequence is CASSRLAGVNTGELFF. The DNA of the CDR3 is TGTGCCAGCAGCCGTCTAGCGGGAGTAAATACCGGGGAGCTGTTTTTT.

The chain links TRBV27 to TRBJ2-7; TRBD2 aligns across 8 bases. J gave up 0 bases and V 2 bases, and 6 bases lay outside the gene matches. This CDR3 is built from 16 residues. Per the germline V gene, CDR1 is MNHEY and CDR2 is SMNVEV (reference sequence). CDR3: CASSLKAGGLSYEQYF. DNA of the CDR3: TGTGCCAGCAGTTTAAAGGCGGGAGGACTCTCCTACGAGCAGTACTTC.

The chain has TRBV14 and TRBJ1-1, with D uncertain. The germline V gene encodes CDR1 SGHDN and CDR2 FVKESK. Between the trimmed V and J ends, which lost 2 bases and 1 base, there was a span of 5 bases. The CDR3 length is 13 residues. CDR3 loop: CASSQQKNTEAFF. Here the CDR3 DNA reads TGTGCCAGCAGCCAACAGAAGAACACTGAAGCTTTCTTT.

The chain uses TRBV28 and TRBJ1-1; D gene uncertain. Germline CDR1 is MDHEN and CDR2 is SYDVKM. This CDR3 is 15 amino acids long. Trimming cost V 3 bases and J 2 bases, with 13 bases left between them. DNA of the CDR3: TGTGCCAGCAGTTTTATTTCCCTCTTCAACACTGAAGCTTTCTTT. Its protein product is CASSFISLFNTEAFF.

Turning to this clone: Because the CDR3's place on the DNA is in doubt, the DNA is left out and the CDR3 is given as listed by TCRdb. The chain is built from TRBV5-5 and TRBJ2-7; the tabulated D call, TRBD2, remains unverified against the DNA. Germline values: CDR1 SGHKS, CDR2 YYEKEE (reference sequence). Inclusive of both ends, the CDR3 amounts to 16 amino acids. The CDR3 loop is CASSSSTSGRVNEQYF.

V usage is TRBV7-8 and J usage is TRBJ1-2, with 7 nucleotides matching TRBD1. After removal of 4 bases from V and 2 bases from J, the junction contained 7 bases not matched to a gene. CDR3 size: 15 residues. The germline gives CDR1 SGHVS, CDR2 FQNEAQ. The CDR3 nucleotides read TGTGCCAGCAGCTCCGCCGCGACAGGGAACTATGGCTACACCTTC. Residues: CASSSAATGNYGYTF.

CDR3 residues: CASSQDLGGSGANVLTF. Written as DNA, the CDR3 is TGCGCCAGCAGCCAAGATCTAGGGGGCTCTGGGGCCAACGTCCTGACTTTC. V and J are TRBV4-1 and TRBJ2-6; possibly TRBD1 for D (6 bases). This CDR3 is 17 amino acids long. CDR1 MGHRA and CDR2 YSYEKL come from the germline V gene. Trimming left V 0 bases short and J 0 bases short, with 9 bases between.

The V and J genes are TRBV5-6 and TRBJ2-7; maybe TRBD2 (7 bases). From germline, CDR1 is SGHDT and CDR2 YYEEEE. This CDR3 spans 15 amino acids. Trimming stripped 4 bases from V and 3 bases from J, with 17 bases between. CDR3 amino acids: CASSPWGGPNYEQYF. CDR3 coding DNA: TGTGCCAGCAGCCCTTGGGGGGGGCCCAACTACGAGCAGTACTTC.

CDR3 region: CASSLLVGETQYF. The DNA for the CDR3 is TGCGCCAGCAGCTTACTTGTTGGAGAGACCCAGTACTTC. The chain carries TRBV5-1 and TRBJ2-5; D not resolved. Germline V gene sequence: CDR1 SGHRS, CDR2 YFSETQ. This CDR3 is 13 amino acids long. V lost 2 bases and J lost 4, with 9 bases in between.

The chain combines TRBV5-1 with TRBJ1-3, with D hard to call. V lost 0 bases to trimming and J lost 8 bases, with 12 bases between them. Germline V lookup: CDR1 SGHRS, CDR2 YFSETQ. The CDR3 loop spans 14 amino acids. CDR3 loop: CASSLAGFGDTIYF. The CDR3 DNA reads as TGCGCCAGCAGCTTGGCCGGGTTTGGTGACACCATATATTTT.

The genes are TRBV27 and TRBJ2-7; 7 bases line up with TRBD2. The CDR3 has 15 amino acids. Looked up from germline, CDR1 is MNHEY and CDR2 is SMNVEV (reference sequence). V shed 8 bases, J shed 0 bases, and the junction held 10 bases outside the gene matches. For the CDR3, the DNA is TGTGCCAGCGGAGCTAGCGGTACTTACTCCTACGAGCAGTACTTC. Translation gives CASGASGTYSYEQYF.

The chain joins TRBV28 to TRBJ2-7, with a tentative D call TRBD2 (5 bases). Trimming removed 6 bases at V and 2 bases at J, with 14 bases between. The CDR3 consists of 14 residues. Germline V gene data show CDR1 as MDHEN and CDR2 as SYDVKM. CDR3 in DNA: TGTGCCAGCAGCCCCCGGCCGGGGACCTACGAGCAGTACTTC. Translation: CASSPRPGTYEQYF.

The rearrangement uses TRBV27 and TRBJ2-7; 7 nucleotides line up with TRBD2. The CDR3 is 14 amino acids. From germline, CDR1 is MNHEY and CDR2 SMNVEV (reference sequence). V lost 1 base to trimming and J lost 2 bases; unmatched junction nucleotides: 2. The CDR3 DNA reads as TGTGCCAGCAGTTTATTCGCGGGAGCCTACGAGCAGTACTTC. Its translation: CASSLFAGAYEQYF.

This chain connects TRBV10-3 to TRBJ2-7, with TRBD1 matching over 9 bases. Germline-derived CDR1 and CDR2 are ENHRY and SYGVKD. J gave up 3 bases and V 6 bases, and 21 bases lay outside the gene matches. The length of the CDR3 is 19 residues. In nucleotides, the CDR3 is TGTGCCATCAGGGAGCCGGGACAGGGTATCTCACCGTTGGGCTACGAGCAGTACTTC. Its translation: CAIREPGQGISPLGYEQYF.

The chain has TRBV12-5 and TRBJ1-5; possible D gene TRBD1, 5 bases. V dropped 0 bases and J dropped 7 bases, with 16 bases sitting between them. The CDR3 runs to 16 residues. The germline V gene encodes CDR1 LGHNT and CDR2 FRNRAP. The CDR3 protein is CASGLVLGKGVQPQHF. In DNA, the CDR3 is TGTGCTAGTGGTTTGGTACTTGGGAAAGGGGTACAGCCCCAGCATTTT.